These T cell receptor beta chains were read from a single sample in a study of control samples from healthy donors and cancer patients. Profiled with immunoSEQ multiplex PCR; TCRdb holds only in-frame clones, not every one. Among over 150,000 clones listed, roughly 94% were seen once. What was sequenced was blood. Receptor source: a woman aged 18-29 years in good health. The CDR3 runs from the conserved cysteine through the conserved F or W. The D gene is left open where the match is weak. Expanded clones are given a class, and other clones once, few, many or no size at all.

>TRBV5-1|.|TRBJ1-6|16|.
CASTPQGPSYNSPLHF
TGCGCCAGTACTCCTCAGGGGCCCTCCTATAATTCACCCCTCCACTTT
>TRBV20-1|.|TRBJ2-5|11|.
CSARGGETQYF
TGCAGTGCCCGTGGGGGCGAGACCCAGTACTTC
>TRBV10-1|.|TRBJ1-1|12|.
CAIRGTAPEAFF
TGCGCCATAAGGGGAACAGCTCCTGAAGCTTTCTTT
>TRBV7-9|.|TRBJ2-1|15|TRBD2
CASSLDAGTIGEQFF
TGTGCCAGCAGCTTAGACGCCGGGACTATAGGAGAGCAGTTCTTC
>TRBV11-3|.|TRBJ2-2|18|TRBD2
CASSFQFSGGMGTGELFF
TGTGCCAGCAGCTTTCAATTCAGCGGGGGCATGGGCACCGGGGAGCTGTTTTTT
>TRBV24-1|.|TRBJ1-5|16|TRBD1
CATSDSRTGGNQPQHF
TGTGCCACCAGTGATTCCCGGACAGGGGGCAATCAGCCCCAGCATTTT
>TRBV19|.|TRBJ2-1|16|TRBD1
CASSVQGALSYNEQFF
TGTGCCAGTAGTGTACAGGGGGCGCTCTCCTACAATGAGCAGTTCTTC
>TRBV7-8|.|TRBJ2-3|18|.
CASSSSEGYGGVTDTQYF
TGTGCCAGCAGCTCGTCGGAAGGGTATGGCGGAGTAACAGATACGCAGTATTTT
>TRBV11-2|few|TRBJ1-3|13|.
CASSSLGGNTIYF
TGTGCCAGCAGCTCATTGGGGGGAAACACCATATATTTT
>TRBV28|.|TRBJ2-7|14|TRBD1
CASSVTGTGGEQYF
TGTGCCAGCAGTGTAACCGGGACAGGGGGCGAGCAGTACTTC
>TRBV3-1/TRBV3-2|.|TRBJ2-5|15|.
CASSQDVVARETQYF
TGTGCCAGCAGCCAAGATGTGGTAGCGAGGGAGACCCAGTACTTC
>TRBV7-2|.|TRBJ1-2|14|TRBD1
CASSANRGDYGYTF
TGTGCCAGCAGCGCAAACAGGGGTGACTATGGCTACACCTTC
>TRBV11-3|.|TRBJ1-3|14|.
CASSHRDNGDTIYF
TGTGCCAGCAGCCACAGGGATAACGGAGACACCATATATTTT
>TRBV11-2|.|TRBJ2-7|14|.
CASSLVQGKGEQYF
TGTGCCAGCAGCTTAGTGCAGGGGAAGGGGGAGCAGTACTTC
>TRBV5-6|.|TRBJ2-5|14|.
CASSLRGSQETQYF
TGTGCCAGCAGCTTGAGGGGATCACAAGAGACCCAGTACTTC
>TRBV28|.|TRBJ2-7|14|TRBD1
CATILGTAAYEQYF
TGTGCCACTATCCTCGGGACAGCGGCCTACGAGCAGTACTTC